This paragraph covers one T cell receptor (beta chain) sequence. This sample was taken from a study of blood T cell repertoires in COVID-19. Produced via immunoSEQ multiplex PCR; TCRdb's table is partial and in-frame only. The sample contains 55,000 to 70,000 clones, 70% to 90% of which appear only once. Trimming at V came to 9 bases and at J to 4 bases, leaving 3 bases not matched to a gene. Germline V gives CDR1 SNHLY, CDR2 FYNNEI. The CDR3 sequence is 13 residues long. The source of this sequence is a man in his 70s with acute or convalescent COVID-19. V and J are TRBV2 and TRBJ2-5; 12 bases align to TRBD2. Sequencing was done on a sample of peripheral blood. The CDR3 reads CASAGLAGETQYF. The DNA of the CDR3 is TGTGCCAGTGCGGGACTAGCGGGAGAGACCCAGTACTTC.